This T cell receptor (beta chain) was observed in a study of blood T cell repertoires in COVID-19. Overall study context: Acute-phase and convalescent COVID-19 samples originated in the United States, Italy and Spain. T cells, B-cell-depleted T cells, or PBMCs provided the cDNA or gDNA that served as material.

In the authors' methods: Nucleated cell number was recorded as an estimate derived from reference gene primer amplification. Libraries were prepared by immunoSEQ multiplex PCR; TCRdb keeps only in-frame clonotypes and omits some of them. Clonal size and the V and J genes are those of that table, whereas D and trimming came from the DNA. The sample has 200,000 to 250,000 clones, 86% seen once; the top ten hold roughly an eighth. CDR3 length equals 18 residues. Germline V lookup: CDR1 KGHDR, CDR2 SFDVKD. The J segment lost 0 bases and the V segment lost 3 bases, leaving 10 bases of the junction unmatched.

This TCR came from a man older than 75 with acute or convalescent COVID-19. The chain links TRBV24-1 to TRBJ1-5, with TRBD1 matching over 7 bases. The source material was peripheral blood. This CDR3 reads CATSDALTGAYSNQPQHF. The CDR3 DNA reads TGTGCCACCAGTGATGCCTTAACAGGGGCTTATAGCAATCAGCCCCAGCATTTT.